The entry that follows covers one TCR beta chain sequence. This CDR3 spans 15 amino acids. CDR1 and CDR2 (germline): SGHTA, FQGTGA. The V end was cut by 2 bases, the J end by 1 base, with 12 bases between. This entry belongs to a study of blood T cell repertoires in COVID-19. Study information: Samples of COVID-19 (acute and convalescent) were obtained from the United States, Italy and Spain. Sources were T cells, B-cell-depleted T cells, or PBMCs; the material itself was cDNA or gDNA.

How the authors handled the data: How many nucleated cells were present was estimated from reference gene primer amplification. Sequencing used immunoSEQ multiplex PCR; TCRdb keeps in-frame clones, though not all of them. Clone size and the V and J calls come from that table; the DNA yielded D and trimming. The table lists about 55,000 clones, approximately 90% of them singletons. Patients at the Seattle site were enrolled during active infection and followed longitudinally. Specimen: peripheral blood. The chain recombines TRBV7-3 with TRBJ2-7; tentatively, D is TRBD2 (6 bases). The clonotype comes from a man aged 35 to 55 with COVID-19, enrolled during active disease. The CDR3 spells CASSLGGVGSYEQYF. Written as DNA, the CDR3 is TGTGCCAGCAGCTTAGGCGGGGTCGGGTCCTACGAGCAGTACTTC.